The rows below give T cell receptor beta chains drawn from one sample of a study of blood T cell repertoires in COVID-19. Assay used: immunoSEQ multiplex PCR; TCRdb lists only in-frame clones, some missing. This sample has around 160,000 clones, with around 84% found just once. Sequenced sample: peripheral blood. The receptor source for this set is a woman older than 75 with acute or convalescent COVID-19. CDR3s include the opening cysteine and the closing phenylalanine or tryptophan.

J gene	V gene	CDR3 protein
TRBJ2-2	TRBV11-1	CASSLATRILETGELFF
TRBJ2-7	TRBV14	CASSHVPWTDYEQYF
TRBJ2-2	TRBV27	CASSFSGTGELFF
TRBJ2-5	TRBV4-1	CASSQEESRGETQYF
TRBJ1-5	TRBV6-2/TRBV6-3	CASSDTGTRNQPQHF
TRBJ2-7	TRBV29-1	CSVAGASYEQYF
TRBJ2-6	TRBV15	CATSREGDGANVLTF
TRBJ2-5	TRBV5-1	CASTPGVGGPFQETQYF
TRBJ1-4	TRBV5-1	CASSLNQGRKNEKLFF
TRBJ2-5	TRBV6-2/TRBV6-3	CASSGIGGAEETQYF
TRBJ2-3	TRBV27	CASSLKTGVASDTQYF
TRBJ1-1	TRBV7-3	CASSSAGTGGLTEAFF
TRBJ1-4	TRBV19	CASSIGGYNEKLFF
TRBJ2-5	TRBV15	CATSTTGATQYF
TRBJ2-1	TRBV25-1	CASRTSGTYNEQFF
TRBJ2-5	TRBV7-2	CASSPGTIESETQYF
TRBJ2-3	TRBV10-3	CAQGTGAKDTQYF
TRBJ2-2	TRBV28	CASSTPGQGALIGELFF
TRBJ1-5	TRBV6-6	CASSPDSNNQPQHF
TRBJ1-2	TRBV18	CASSRDRGAYGYTF
TRBJ1-2	TRBV4-1	CASSQAGTGLSYTF
TRBJ1-2	TRBV18	CASSAGTEYGYTF
TRBJ2-1	TRBV6-5	CASSLGTSTPNEQFF
TRBJ2-3	TRBV11-3	CASSLGAGGADTQYF
TRBJ2-2	TRBV14	CASSQSRRSGELFF
TRBJ2-1	TRBV14	CASSLTTGASYNEQFF
TRBJ2-5	TRBV28	CASSPPQIRGPQETQYF
TRBJ1-2	TRBV4-1	CASSQPITGNYGYTF
TRBJ1-1	TRBV19	CASSTGQGTSLNTEAFF
TRBJ2-2	TRBV19	CASRGPSAGGNTGELFF
TRBJ1-1	TRBV6-5	CASSYSAGTEAFF
TRBJ1-4	TRBV28	CASSLPGQFNEKLFF
TRBJ2-5	TRBV11-2	CASSSLGSGGPETQYF
TRBJ1-4	TRBV5-1	CASSLRQGGEKLFF
TRBJ1-3	TRBV7-9	CASSPADSLNTIYF
TRBJ2-7	TRBV6-5	CASNGLAGEGEQYF
TRBJ2-7	TRBV18	CASSPGGQPYEQYF
TRBJ2-1	TRBV19	CASNNRGNEQFF
TRBJ1-1	TRBV20-1	CSATGGTEAFF
TRBJ2-7	TRBV10-3	CAISEGGQAFDEQYF